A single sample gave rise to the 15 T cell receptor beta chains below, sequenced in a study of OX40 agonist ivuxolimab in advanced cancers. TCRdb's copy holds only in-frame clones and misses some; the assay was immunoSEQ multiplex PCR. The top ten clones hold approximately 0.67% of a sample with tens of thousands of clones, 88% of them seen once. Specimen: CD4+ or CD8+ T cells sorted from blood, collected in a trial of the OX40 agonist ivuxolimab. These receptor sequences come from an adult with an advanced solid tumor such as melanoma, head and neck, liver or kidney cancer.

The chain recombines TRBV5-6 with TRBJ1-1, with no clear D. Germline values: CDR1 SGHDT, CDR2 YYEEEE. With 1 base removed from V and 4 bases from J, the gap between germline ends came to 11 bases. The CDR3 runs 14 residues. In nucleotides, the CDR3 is TGTGCCAGCAGCTTGATCTACGCAAGCACTGAAGCTTTCTTT. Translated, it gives CASSLIYASTEAFF.

CDR3 DNA sequence: TGTGCCAGCTCACCAGGCCTCGACAGGTGGAACACTGAAGCTTTCTTT. It encodes CASSPGLDRWNTEAFF. The J gene is TRBJ1-1, the V gene TRBV18; perhaps TRBD1 as D (6 bases). V dropped 2 bases and J dropped 1 base, with 14 bases sitting between them. The CDR3 length is 16 residues. Germline V gene data show CDR1 as KGHSH and CDR2 as LQKENI.

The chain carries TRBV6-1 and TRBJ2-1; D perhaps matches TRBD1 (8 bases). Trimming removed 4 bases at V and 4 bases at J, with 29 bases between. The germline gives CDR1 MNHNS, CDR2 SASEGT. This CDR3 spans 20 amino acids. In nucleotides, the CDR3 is TGTGCCAGCAGTGGATCCCGGACAGGGAATTTAAGGGGGGGATACAATGAGCAGTTCTTC. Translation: CASSGSRTGNLRGGYNEQFF.

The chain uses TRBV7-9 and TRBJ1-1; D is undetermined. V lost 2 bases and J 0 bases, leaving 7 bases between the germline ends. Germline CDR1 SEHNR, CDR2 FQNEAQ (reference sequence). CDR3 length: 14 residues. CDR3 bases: TGTGCCAGCAGCTTAAGGGAGTTGAACACTGAAGCTTTCTTT. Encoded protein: CASSLRELNTEAFF.

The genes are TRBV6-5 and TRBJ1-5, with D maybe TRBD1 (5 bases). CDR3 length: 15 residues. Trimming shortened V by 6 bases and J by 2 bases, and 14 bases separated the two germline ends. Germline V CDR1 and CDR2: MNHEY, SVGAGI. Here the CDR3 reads CASRPRGGGNQPQHF. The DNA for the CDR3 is TGTGCCAGCAGACCAAGGGGAGGAGGCAATCAGCCCCAGCATTTT.

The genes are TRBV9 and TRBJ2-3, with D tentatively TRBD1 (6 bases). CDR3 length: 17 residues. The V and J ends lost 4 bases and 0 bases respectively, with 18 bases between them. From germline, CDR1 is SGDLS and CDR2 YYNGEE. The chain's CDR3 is CASSPQWGTTSTDTQYF. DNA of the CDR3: TGTGCCAGCAGCCCCCAGTGGGGGACAACTAGCACAGATACGCAGTATTTT.

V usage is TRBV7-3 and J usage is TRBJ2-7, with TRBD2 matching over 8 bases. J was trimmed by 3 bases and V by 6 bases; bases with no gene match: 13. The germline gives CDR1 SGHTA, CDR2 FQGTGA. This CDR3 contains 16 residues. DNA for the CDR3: TGTGCCAGCAGTCGAGCGGGAGAGCCTGGAGACTACGAGCAGTACTTC. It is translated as CASSRAGEPGDYEQYF.

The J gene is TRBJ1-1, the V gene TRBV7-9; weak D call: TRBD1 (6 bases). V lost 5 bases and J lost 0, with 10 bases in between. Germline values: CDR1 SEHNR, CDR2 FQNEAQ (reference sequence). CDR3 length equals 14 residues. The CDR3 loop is CASSTGTMNTEAFF. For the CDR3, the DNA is TGTGCCAGCAGCACCGGGACAATGAACACTGAAGCTTTCTTT.

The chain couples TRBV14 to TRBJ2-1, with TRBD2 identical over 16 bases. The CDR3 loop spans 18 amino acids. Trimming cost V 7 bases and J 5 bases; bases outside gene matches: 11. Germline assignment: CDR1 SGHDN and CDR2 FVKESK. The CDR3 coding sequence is TGTGCCAGCACCCCGTGGGGGACTAGCGGGAGGGCCGACAATGAGCAGTTCTTC. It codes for CASTPWGTSGRADNEQFF.

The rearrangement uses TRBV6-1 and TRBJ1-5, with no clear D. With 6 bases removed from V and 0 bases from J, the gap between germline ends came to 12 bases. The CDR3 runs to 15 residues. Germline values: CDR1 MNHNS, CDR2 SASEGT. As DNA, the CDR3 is TGTGCCAGCAGCATAGGAGGGTATAGCAATCAGCCCCAGCATTTT. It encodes CASSIGGYSNQPQHF.

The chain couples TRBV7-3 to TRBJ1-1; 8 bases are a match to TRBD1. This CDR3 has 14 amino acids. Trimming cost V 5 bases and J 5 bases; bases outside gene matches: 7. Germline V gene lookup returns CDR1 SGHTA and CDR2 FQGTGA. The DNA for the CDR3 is TGTGCCAGCAGCGCCTCAGGGGGCGGAACTGAAGCTTTCTTT. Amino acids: CASSASGGGTEAFF.

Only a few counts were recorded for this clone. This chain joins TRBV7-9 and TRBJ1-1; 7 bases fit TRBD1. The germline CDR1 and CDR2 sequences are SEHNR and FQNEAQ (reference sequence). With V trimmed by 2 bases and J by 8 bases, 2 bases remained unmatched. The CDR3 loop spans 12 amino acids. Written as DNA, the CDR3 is TGTGCCAGCAGCTTACCACAGGGGGAAGCTTTCTTT. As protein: CASSLPQGEAFF. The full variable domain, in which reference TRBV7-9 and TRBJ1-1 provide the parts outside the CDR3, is DTGVSQNPRHKITKRGQNVTFRCDPISEHNRLYWYRQTLGQGPEFLTYFQNEAQLEKSRLLSDRFSAERPKGSFSTLEIQRTEQGDSAMYLCASSLPQGEAFFGQGTRLTVV.

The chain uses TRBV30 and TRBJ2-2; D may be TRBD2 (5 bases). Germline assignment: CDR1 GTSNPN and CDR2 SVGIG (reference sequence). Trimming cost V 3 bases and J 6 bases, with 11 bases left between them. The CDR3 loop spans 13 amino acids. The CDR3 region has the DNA TGTGCCTGGAGGGTGGAGGCCCCCGGGGAGCTGTTTTTT. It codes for CAWRVEAPGELFF.

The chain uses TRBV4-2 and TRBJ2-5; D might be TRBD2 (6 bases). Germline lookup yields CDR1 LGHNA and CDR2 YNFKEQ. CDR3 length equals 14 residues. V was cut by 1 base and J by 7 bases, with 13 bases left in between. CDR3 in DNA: TGTGCCAGCAGCCAAGTAGCGGCGTTTGGGACCCAGTACTTC. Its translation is CASSQVAAFGTQYF.

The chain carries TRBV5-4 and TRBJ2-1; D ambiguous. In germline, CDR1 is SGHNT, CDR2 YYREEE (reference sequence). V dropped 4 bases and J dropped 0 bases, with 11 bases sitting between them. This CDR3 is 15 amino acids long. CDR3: CASSRSQSSYNEQFF. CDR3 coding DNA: TGTGCCAGCAGCAGAAGTCAGAGCTCCTACAATGAGCAGTTCTTC.